The 26 T cell receptor beta chains below all came from one sample that was sequenced in a study of neoadjuvant anti-PD-1 for oral cavity cancer. Assay: immunoSEQ multiplex PCR; the TCRdb copy retains only in-frame clones and omits some. Of more than 7,000 clones listed, 55% to 70% were seen once; the top ten hold about 3%. Time point noted: after neoadjuvant nivolumab, at surgical resection. The source was PBMCs, collected after nivolumab (anti-PD-1) treatment. The receptors shown here come from a person aged 35-79 years with oral cavity squamous cell carcinoma.

In its sample, this clone was seen a few times. The chain combines TRBV19 with TRBJ1-2, with 7 bases aligning to TRBD1. Germline V gives CDR1 LNHDA, CDR2 SQIVND (reference sequence). The V segment lost 1 base and the J segment 6 bases; nucleotides outside the gene matches: 2. The CDR3 is 13 amino acids. DNA for the CDR3: TGTGCCAGTAGTATAGCGACAGGGAATGGCTACACCTTC. It encodes CASSIATGNGYTF.

This clone was observed a handful of times. CDR3 nucleotide sequence: TGTGCCATCAGTGAGTCGAGTAAGCCAGCGGGGACCGACTACGAGCAGTACTTC. It specifies CAISESSKPAGTDYEQYF. The chain combines TRBV10-3 with TRBJ2-7, with TRBD2 identical over 7 bases. Unmatched junction bases numbered 14, after V lost 0 bases and J lost 3 bases. This CDR3 region has 18 residues. Germline CDR1 is ENHRY and CDR2 is SYGVKD.

This chain links TRBV7-2 with TRBJ2-7; D is possibly TRBD1 (5 bases). Looked up from germline, CDR1 is SGHTA and CDR2 is FQGNSA. V was trimmed by 5 bases and J by 3 bases, leaving 14 bases between them. The CDR3 consists of 14 residues. The CDR3 loop is CASSLNQGGYEQYF. Here the CDR3 DNA reads TGTGCCAGCAGCCTAAACCAGGGTGGCTACGAGCAGTACTTC.

This chain links TRBV7-8 with TRBJ1-4; D gene unclear. CDR3 size: 20 residues. The ends were cut back, 1 base at V and 5 bases at J, with 26 bases in the middle. In germline, CDR1 is SGHVS, CDR2 FQNEAQ. The CDR3 DNA is TGTGCCAGCAGCTTAGATTGGTCAGGCCTCTTATTGGCCTTGAATGAAAAACTGTTTTTT. The encoded protein is CASSLDWSGLLLALNEKLFF. Supplemented by reference TRBV7-8 and TRBJ1-4, the full variable domain reads GAGVSQSPRYKVAKRGQDVALRCDPISGHVSLFWYQQALGQGPEFLTYFQNEAQLDKSGLPSDRFFAERPEGSVSTLKIQRTQQEDSAVYLCASSLDWSGLLLALNEKLFFGSGTQLSVL.

The CDR3 DNA follows: TGTGCCTGGACCCTCGAACCCCTCTATGGCTACACCTTC. This encodes CAWTLEPLYGYTF. V is TRBV30 and J is TRBJ1-2; D is uncertain. V lost 4 bases and J lost 4, with 13 bases in between. The CDR3 has 13 amino acids. Germline CDR1 is GTSNPN and CDR2 is SVGIG (reference sequence).

The chain is built from TRBV9 and TRBJ1-4; TRBD1 matches 7 bases. CDR3 size: 15 residues. Looked up from germline, CDR1 is SGDLS and CDR2 is YYNGEE. J was trimmed by 1 base and V by 4 bases; bases with no gene match: 4. CDR3 loop: CASSSRQGTNEKLFF. For the CDR3, the DNA is TGTGCCAGCAGCTCACGACAGGGAACTAATGAAAAACTGTTTTTT.

The V call is TRBV6-5, the J call TRBJ1-5; D might be TRBD1 (6 bases). Germline V lookup: CDR1 MNHEY, CDR2 SVGAGI. The CDR3 loop spans 15 amino acids. Trimming removed 6 bases from V and 6 bases from J, with 18 bases in between. CDR3 loop: CASREWAGEGQPQHF. As DNA, the CDR3 is TGTGCCAGCAGGGAGTGGGCAGGGGAGGGTCAGCCCCAGCATTTT.

This clone was picked up a small number of times. The gene calls are TRBV9 and TRBJ2-2; D ambiguous. This CDR3 comprises 16 residues. V lost 0 bases and J 3 bases, leaving 12 bases between the germline ends. Germline-derived CDR1 and CDR2 are SGDLS and YYNGEE. CDR3 residues: CASSVDPFRDTGELFF. The CDR3 DNA reads as TGTGCCAGCAGCGTAGACCCGTTTAGGGACACCGGGGAGCTGTTTTTT.

This chain joins TRBV7-2 and TRBJ2-5, with a weak D call TRBD1 (6 bases). V lost 1 base and J 5 bases, leaving 14 bases between the germline ends. Germline V CDR1 and CDR2: SGHTA, FQGNSA. The CDR3 length is 15 residues. CDR3 DNA: TGTGCCAGCAGCTTAGTGGCAGGGGACGGGGAGACCCAGTACTTC. This sequence encodes CASSLVAGDGETQYF.

The V gene is TRBV27, the J gene TRBJ1-1; 9 bases agree with TRBD1. This CDR3 is 14 amino acids long. Unmatched junction bases numbered 1, after V lost 5 bases and J lost 0 bases. Germline lookup yields CDR1 MNHEY and CDR2 SMNVEV (reference sequence). The CDR3 spells CASSRDRVNTEAFF. CDR3 bases: TGTGCCAGCAGTCGGGACAGGGTGAACACTGAAGCTTTCTTT.

The rearrangement links TRBV4-3 to TRBJ2-5; 10 bases line up with TRBD2. The CDR3 is 15 residues long. The V gene's germline CDR1 is LGHNA and CDR2 YSLEER. The V segment lost 4 bases and the J segment 5 bases; nucleotides outside the gene matches: 7. This CDR3 reads CASSRGTSEVETQYF. In DNA form, the CDR3 reads TGCGCCAGCAGCCGAGGGACTAGCGAGGTGGAGACCCAGTACTTC.

This clone was recorded a few times. The rearrangement links TRBV27 to TRBJ1-6, with 7 bases aligning to TRBD1. This CDR3 is built from 15 residues. Germline values: CDR1 MNHEY, CDR2 SMNVEV (reference sequence). V was pared by 2 bases and J by 5 bases, with 3 bases of the junction left unmatched. CDR3 sequence reads: CASSLRTGHNSPLHF. The CDR3 DNA follows: TGTGCCAGCAGTTTAAGGACAGGTCATAATTCACCCCTCCACTTT.

This rearrangement joins TRBV28 to TRBJ1-4, with a tentative D call TRBD1 (6 bases). This CDR3 contains 14 residues. V dropped 7 bases and J dropped 8 bases, with 17 bases sitting between them. Looked up from germline, CDR1 is MDHEN and CDR2 is SYDVKM. The CDR3 reads CASNLPGVREKLFF. The CDR3 bases are TGTGCCAGCAACCTTCCAGGGGTGCGCGAAAAACTGTTTTTT.

In this sample, this clone turned up a few times. The chain is built from TRBV5-1 and TRBJ1-4; D ambiguous. This CDR3 has 15 amino acids. V lost 2 bases, J lost 0 bases, and 8 bases lay in between. The V gene's germline CDR1 is SGHRS and CDR2 YFSETQ. CDR3 in DNA: TGCGCCAGCAGCTTCCGAGGCACAACTAATGAAAAACTGTTTTTT. This codes for CASSFRGTTNEKLFF.

This clone was counted a single time. The chain combines TRBV7-9 with TRBJ2-2, with a tentative D call TRBD1 (5 bases). The length of the CDR3 is 16 residues. Germline V lookup: CDR1 SEHNR, CDR2 FQNEAQ (reference sequence). Trimming pared 6 bases from V and 2 bases from J, leaving 16 bases between. The CDR3 is CASSNLGLDNTGELFF. The CDR3 nucleotides read TGTGCCAGCAGTAATCTGGGGCTAGACAACACCGGGGAGCTGTTTTTT.

The gene calls are TRBV27 and TRBJ1-1; D is possibly TRBD1 (5 bases). This CDR3 is built from 13 residues. From germline, CDR1 is MNHEY and CDR2 SMNVEV (reference sequence). The V end lost 10 bases, the J end lost 5 bases, and 17 bases lay between the germline ends. The CDR3 spells CATERAGGTEAFF. In DNA form, the CDR3 reads TGTGCCACCGAAAGGGCCGGGGGGACTGAAGCTTTCTTT.

This chain uses TRBV12-5 with TRBJ2-3; 7 bases align to TRBD2. Germline values: CDR1 LGHNT, CDR2 FRNRAP. With V trimmed by 5 bases and J by 6 bases, 8 bases remained unmatched. The CDR3 consists of 14 residues. In nucleotides, the CDR3 is TGTGCTAGTGGTCCGGGACTACCGGCGGATACGCAGTATTTT. Its translation: CASGPGLPADTQYF.

This chain connects TRBV7-7 to TRBJ2-3; D might be TRBD1 (5 bases). Per the germline V gene, CDR1 is SSHAT and CDR2 is FNYEAQ (reference sequence). The CDR3 length is 15 residues. V lost 4 bases, J lost 3 bases, and 14 bases lay in between. DNA for the CDR3: TGTGCCAGCAGCTCGTCGACAGATCGGACAGATACGCAGTATTTT. Translating gives CASSSSTDRTDTQYF.

This clone was detected only a few times. V usage is TRBV27 and J usage is TRBJ2-5; D gene unclear. This CDR3 comprises 15 residues. V lost 2 bases to trimming and J lost 2 bases, with 12 bases between them. Germline V gene sequence: CDR1 MNHEY, CDR2 SMNVEV (reference sequence). The CDR3 sequence is CASSLIPPPQETQYF. The CDR3 nucleotides read TGTGCCAGCAGTTTAATTCCCCCTCCACAAGAGACCCAGTACTTC.

The chain links TRBV7-9 to TRBJ1-2, with 10 bases fitting TRBD1. The V segment lost 5 bases and the J segment 4 bases; nucleotides outside the gene matches: 10. CDR1 is SEHNR, CDR2 FQNEAQ, per germline (reference sequence). This CDR3 has 16 amino acids. The CDR3: CASSRRQGARVYGYTF. The CDR3 region has the DNA TGTGCCAGCAGCAGAAGACAGGGGGCGCGTGTCTATGGCTACACCTTC. Supplemented by reference TRBV7-9 and TRBJ1-2, the full variable domain reads DTGVSQNPRHKITKRGQNVTFRCDPISEHNRLYWYRQTLGQGPEFLTYFQNEAQLEKSRLLSDRFSAERPKGSFSTLEIQRTEQGDSAMYLCASSRRQGARVYGYTFGSGTRLTVV.

The chain carries TRBV5-4 and TRBJ2-4; no firm D call. Germline V gene lookup returns CDR1 SGHNT and CDR2 YYREEE (reference sequence). The CDR3 has 15 amino acids. The V and J ends lost 3 bases and 0 bases respectively, with 10 bases between them. CDR3 residues: CASSYMGTAKNIQYF. In nucleotides, the CDR3 is TGTGCCAGCAGCTATATGGGAACAGCCAAAAACATTCAGTACTTC.

In its sample, this clone was seen a few times. The chain recombines TRBV20-1 with TRBJ2-3, with D uncertain. Germline V gives CDR1 DFQATT, CDR2 SNEGSKA (reference sequence). V lost 6 bases, J lost 6 bases, and 10 bases lay in between. This CDR3 region has 11 residues. DNA of the CDR3: TGCAGTGCCAAACGGACCGATACGCAGTATTTT. This sequence encodes CSAKRTDTQYF.

This clone was observed a handful of times. The CDR3 is CAISKVPGQGNYEQYF. The CDR3 region has the DNA TGTGCCATCAGCAAGGTCCCGGGACAGGGGAACTACGAGCAGTACTTC. V gene TRBV10-3 combines with J gene TRBJ2-7, with 10 bases aligning to TRBD1. The CDR3 is 16 amino acids. V lost 6 bases and J lost 3; bases outside the gene matches: 11. Germline V gene sequence: CDR1 ENHRY, CDR2 SYGVKD.

The rearrangement links TRBV6-1 to TRBJ2-3; tentative D call: TRBD2 (6 bases). The CDR3 length is 18 residues. V was cut by 0 bases and J by 0 bases, with 16 bases left in between. The germline CDR1 and CDR2 sequences are MNHNS and SASEGT. CDR3 nucleotides: TGTGCCAGCAGTGAAGCGCCCGGGGGTCTGGGAAGCACAGATACGCAGTATTTT. Amino acids: CASSEAPGGLGSTDTQYF.

The chain's CDR3 is CASSPVGSNQPQHF. CDR3 nucleotides: TGTGCCAGCAGCCCCGTGGGAAGCAATCAGCCCCAGCATTTT. V is TRBV27 and J is TRBJ1-5; D remains unclear. The V gene's germline CDR1 is MNHEY and CDR2 SMNVEV (reference sequence). The CDR3 has 14 amino acids. V lost 6 bases, J lost 1 base, and 10 bases lay in between.

Points on this clone: The sample has other DNA sequences that encode this CDR3 too. J is TRBJ1-5 and V is TRBV27; 8 bases map to TRBD1. Germline-derived CDR1 and CDR2 are MNHEY and SMNVEV (reference sequence). This CDR3 contains 14 residues. The junction had 6 bases not matched to a gene; V was cut back by 5 bases and J by 6 bases. The CDR3 spells CASSPQQGGQPQHF. The CDR3 bases are TGTGCCAGCAGTCCTCAACAGGGGGGTCAGCCCCAGCATTTT.